The next 8 T cell receptor beta chains were all read from a single sample in a study of shared clonotypes between healthy human individuals (dated by TCRdb to 2018 to 2021). Preparation of the library involved the immunoSEQ multiplex PCR assay. Entries here come from immuneACCESS through TCRdb and include only in-frame sequences with V and J called. Some clones fail to appear in such tables; in the studies checked, an unresolved V gene covers under half of the shortfall, and the cause of the remainder is unknown. Counted in this sample were 850,000 to 1,200,000 clones; about 75% of them appeared once. The ten largest clones capture roughly 1.4% of the sample. The sequenced sample consisted of memory CD4+ T cells sorted from blood. The cell subset or site label corresponds to: CD45RA-negative fraction. Every receptor here comes from a man between 18 and 35 years old in good health.

The chain combines TRBV5-8 with TRBJ2-2; no clear D. Between the trimmed V and J ends, which lost 4 bases and 7 bases, there was a span of 11 bases. Germline V gene lookup returns CDR1 SGHTS and CDR2 YDEGEE. There are 13 residues in the CDR3. CDR3 region: CASSLWDGGELFF. In DNA, the CDR3 is TGTGCCAGCAGCCTATGGGATGGCGGGGAGCTGTTTTTT.

Note on this clone: Other DNA variants within this sample encode the same CDR3. The rearrangement uses TRBV7-2 and TRBJ2-7, with 9 bases aligning to TRBD1. Germline trimming cut 0 bases from V and 3 bases from J; bases unmatched to any gene: 3. From germline, CDR1 is SGHTA and CDR2 FQGNSA. The CDR3 contains 15 residues. DNA for the CDR3: TGTGCCAGCAGCTTAGCCGGGACAGGGAGCTACGAGCAGTACTTC. Protein sequence: CASSLAGTGSYEQYF.

The chain's CDR3 is CASSEQQRRISGTGDILAKNIQYF. In DNA form, the CDR3 reads TGCGCCAGCAGTGAACAACAACGTCGTATTAGCGGGACAGGTGATATCCTTGCCAAAAACATTCAGTACTTC. The chain employs TRBV10-2 and TRBJ2-4; either TRBD1 or TRBD2 may fit D (8 bases each). V was shortened by 3 bases and J by 1 base, with 37 bases between the two germline ends. The germline gives CDR1 WSHSY, CDR2 SAAADI. The CDR3 is 24 amino acids.

V is TRBV6-4 and J is TRBJ1-5; maybe TRBD1 (6 bases). This CDR3 has 17 amino acids. CDR1 is MRHNA and CDR2 is SNTAGT in the germline V gene. V lost 3 bases and J 2 bases, leaving 17 bases between the germline ends. As DNA, the CDR3 is TGTGCCAGCAGTGAACCCCCGGGGGCGCGACGCAATCAGCCCCAGCATTTT. Translating gives CASSEPPGARRNQPQHF.

The rearrangement links TRBV11-2 to TRBJ2-7; 10 nucleotides agree with TRBD2. The germline gives CDR1 SGHAT, CDR2 FQNNGV. V lost 3 bases, J lost 2 bases, and 10 bases stayed unmatched. This CDR3 is built from 17 residues. CDR3 sequence reads: CASSFRSGRALPYEQYF. CDR3 DNA sequence: TGTGCCAGCAGCTTCCGCAGCGGGAGGGCCCTCCCCTACGAGCAGTACTTC.

The chain is built from TRBV5-1 and TRBJ2-3; TRBD2 aligns across 7 bases. Losses at the gene ends were 7 bases for V and 3 bases for J; bases not matched to a gene: 5. This CDR3 is 13 amino acids long. Per germline, CDR1 SGHRS and CDR2 YFSETQ. The chain's CDR3 is CASVWEGTDTQYF. The DNA of the CDR3 is TGCGCCAGCGTATGGGAGGGGACAGATACGCAGTATTTT.

The chain carries TRBV27 and TRBJ1-2; 8 bases match TRBD1. Germline loops: CDR1 MNHEY, CDR2 SMNVEV (reference sequence). The length of the CDR3 is 15 residues. V lost 6 bases, J lost 3 bases, and 9 bases stayed unmatched. The CDR3 DNA reads TGTGCCAGCAGCAAATTGGACAGGGATGACTATGGCTACACCTTC. This gives the protein CASSKLDRDDYGYTF.

The rearrangement uses TRBV6-5 and TRBJ2-7; D is possibly TRBD1 or TRBD2 (5 bases each). Germline CDR1 reads MNHEY; CDR2 reads SVGAGI. The CDR3 sequence is 15 residues long. The V gene lost 6 bases and the J gene lost 0 bases, with 15 bases spanning the gap. Here the CDR3 reads CASSSTGTASYEQYF. CDR3 nucleotide sequence: TGTGCCAGCAGCTCCACCGGGACGGCCTCCTACGAGCAGTACTTC.